One sample yielded the 32 T cell receptor beta chains listed below, sequenced in a study of blood T cell repertoires in COVID-19. Using immunoSEQ multiplex PCR, the repertoire was profiled, and TCRdb retains in-frame clones only, with some absent. The sample lists about 200,000 clones; 88% were seen once. Sequenced sample: peripheral blood. These receptors all stem from a man aged 18 to 29 with active or convalescent COVID-19.

This clone was found once. The chain uses TRBV9 and TRBJ1-2, with 8 bases identical to TRBD1. CDR1 is SGDLS, CDR2 YYNGEE, per germline. The CDR3 covers 14 residues. The junction had 3 bases not matched to a gene; V was cut back by 4 bases and J by 1 base. CDR3 bases: TGTGCCAGCAGCACACAGGGGGGTAACTATGGCTACACCTTC. As protein: CASSTQGGNYGYTF.

Here the CDR3 DNA reads TGTGCCAGCAGCTCGGAGGACAGGGTGTATAATTCACCCCTCCACTTT. It encodes CASSSEDRVYNSPLHF. The gene calls are TRBV9 and TRBJ1-6; 8 positions agree with TRBD1. The trim removed 4 bases at V and 4 bases at J, leaving 7 bases unmatched. Germline loops: CDR1 SGDLS, CDR2 YYNGEE. The CDR3 spans 16 residues.

This sequence joins TRBV9 and TRBJ2-1, with 9 bases matching TRBD2. Per the germline V gene, CDR1 is SGDLS and CDR2 is YYNGEE. V gave up 3 bases and J gave up 1 base; unmatched junction bases: 2. This CDR3 has 15 amino acids. The CDR3 sequence is CASSGAGGSYNEQFF. The CDR3 DNA reads as TGTGCCAGCAGCGGAGCGGGGGGATCCTACAATGAGCAGTTCTTC.

V and J are TRBV19 and TRBJ2-1; tentatively, D is TRBD2 (5 bases). The germline CDR1 and CDR2 sequences are LNHDA and SQIVND (reference sequence). The CDR3 has 13 amino acids. V was shortened by 4 bases and J by 10 bases, with 14 bases between the two germline ends. The CDR3 region has the DNA TGTGCCAGTAGTACGGGGTGGATGACCGAGCAGTTCTTC. Its protein is CASSTGWMTEQFF.

The genes are TRBV11-1 and TRBJ2-1; 10 nucleotides agree with TRBD1. Germline V CDR1 and CDR2: SGHAT, FQDESV (reference sequence). The trim removed 5 bases at V and 1 base at J, leaving 2 bases unmatched. There are 15 residues in the CDR3. The CDR3 bases are TGTGCCAGCAGCCGGGACAGGGGATCCTACAATGAGCAGTTCTTC. Protein: CASSRDRGSYNEQFF.

This rearrangement joins TRBV9 to TRBJ2-3, with 10 positions matching TRBD2. The germline gives CDR1 SGDLS, CDR2 YYNGEE. The CDR3 loop spans 15 amino acids. The J segment lost 2 bases and the V segment lost 4 bases, leaving 4 bases of the junction unmatched. DNA for the CDR3: TGTGCCAGCAGCTCACTAGCGGGGCACACAGATACGCAGTATTTT. Protein product: CASSSLAGHTDTQYF.

V gene TRBV18 combines with J gene TRBJ2-1; 9 bases match TRBD2. V was clipped by 2 bases and J by 3 bases; unmatched bases: 2. CDR3 length equals 15 residues. Germline V lookup: CDR1 KGHSH, CDR2 LQKENI. CDR3 in amino acids: CASSPTAGGYNEQFF. The CDR3 nucleotides read TGTGCCAGCTCACCAACAGCGGGGGGCTACAATGAGCAGTTCTTC. Variable domain in full (rest from reference TRBV18 and TRBJ2-1): NAGVMQNPRHLVRRRGQEARLRCSPMKGHSHVYWYRQLPEEGLKFMVYLQKENIIDESGMPKERFSAEFPKEGPSILRIQQVVRGDSAAYFCASSPTAGGYNEQFFGPGTRLTVL.

The V call is TRBV5-5, the J call TRBJ1-3, with TRBD1 as a possible D gene (5 bases). Germline CDR1 and CDR2: SGHKS and YYEKEE (reference sequence). This CDR3 is 15 amino acids long. Trimming pared 2 bases from V and 4 bases from J, leaving 13 bases between. CDR3 nucleotides: TGTGCCAGCAGCTTAGGAGGGGCTGGCGGAAACACCATATATTTT. This encodes CASSLGGAGGNTIYF.

The chain uses TRBV9 and TRBJ2-1; 9 nucleotides match TRBD2. CDR1 and CDR2 from the germline V gene are SGDLS and YYNGEE. Trimming took 0 bases from V and 4 from J; bases not matched to a gene: 2. The CDR3 has 15 residues. CDR3 residues: CASSVASGMYNEQFF. The CDR3 bases are TGTGCCAGCAGCGTAGCTAGCGGGATGTACAATGAGCAGTTCTTC.

V gene TRBV6-5 combines with J gene TRBJ2-7; 10 bases are a match to TRBD2. Trimming took 5 bases from V and 4 from J; bases not matched to a gene: 5. The CDR3 runs 14 residues. CDR1 is MNHEY and CDR2 is SVGAGI in the germline V gene. The CDR3 loop is CASSPLAGVYEQYF. Here the CDR3 DNA reads TGTGCCAGCAGTCCGCTAGCGGGGGTGTACGAGCAGTACTTC.

The V gene is TRBV7-2, the J gene TRBJ2-4; 7 nucleotides agree with TRBD1. CDR1 and CDR2 (germline): SGHTA, FQGNSA. Trimming at V came to 5 bases and at J to 6 bases, leaving 13 bases not matched to a gene. CDR3 length: 16 residues. CDR3 loop: CASSQQPGTDLNIQYF. In DNA form, the CDR3 reads TGTGCCAGCAGCCAACAACCCGGGACAGACCTAAACATTCAGTACTTC.

The chain is built from TRBV6-5 and TRBJ1-6; maybe TRBD1 (5 bases). The CDR3 extends over 15 amino acids. V lost 3 bases and J 7 bases, leaving 13 bases between the germline ends. In germline, CDR1 is MNHEY, CDR2 SVGAGI. CDR3 sequence: CASSYGSRVNSPLHF. DNA of the CDR3: TGTGCCAGCAGTTATGGTTCCAGGGTGAATTCACCCCTCCACTTT.

J is TRBJ1-3 and V is TRBV19; D uncertain. Looked up from germline, CDR1 is LNHDA and CDR2 is SQIVND (reference sequence). The CDR3 totals 15 residues. V lost 3 bases and J lost 0, with 9 bases in between. The CDR3 is CASSMPYSSGNTIYF. The CDR3 DNA follows: TGTGCCAGTAGTATGCCCTATAGCTCTGGAAACACCATATATTTT.

The chain links TRBV7-6 to TRBJ1-3; no definite D call. Looked up from germline, CDR1 is SGHVS and CDR2 is FNYEAQ. V was clipped by 2 bases and J by 2 bases, with 7 bases between them. The CDR3 is made up of 14 amino acids. The CDR3 nucleotides are TGTGCCAGCAGCTTATTTCAGGCTGGAAACACCATATATTTT. This translates into CASSLFQAGNTIYF.

V is TRBV15 and J is TRBJ2-1; 8 nucleotides align to TRBD1. This CDR3 spans 16 amino acids. Germline loops: CDR1 LNHNV, CDR2 YYDKDF (reference sequence). The V gene end was trimmed by 3 bases and the J gene end by 9 bases; junction bases not matched to a gene: 13. Written as DNA, the CDR3 is TGTGCCACCAGCAGCAGATCGGGACAGGCCGGGGTTGAGCAGTTCTTC. Translated, it gives CATSSRSGQAGVEQFF.

The chain is built from TRBV7-2 and TRBJ1-1; D gene unclear. Germline V gives CDR1 SGHTA, CDR2 FQGNSA. The V gene lost 2 bases and the J gene lost 2 bases, with 6 bases spanning the gap. The length of the CDR3 is 13 residues. The CDR3 nucleotides read TGTGCCAGCAGCTTAAGCATCAACACTGAAGCTTTCTTT. Its translation: CASSLSINTEAFF.

This chain links TRBV13 with TRBJ1-1, with a possible D match to TRBD1 (6 bases). The CDR3 extends over 12 amino acids. The V gene lost 5 bases and the J gene lost 7 bases, with 11 bases spanning the gap. Germline V CDR1 and CDR2: PRHDT, FYEKMQ (reference sequence). CDR3 sequence: CASSAWTDEAFF. The DNA of the CDR3 is TGTGCCAGCAGCGCCTGGACAGATGAAGCTTTCTTT.

The table lists this clone with a count of one. The CDR3 DNA sequence: TGTGCCACCAGCAACTTCCTGAACACTGAAGCTTTCTTT. Its translation is CATSNFLNTEAFF. The rearrangement joins TRBV15 to TRBJ1-1, with no clear D. CDR1 LNHNV and CDR2 YYDKDF come from the germline V gene (reference sequence). V shed 4 bases and J shed 0 bases, with 6 bases lying between them. The CDR3 runs 13 residues.

The chain is built from TRBV18 and TRBJ1-4; no clear D gene. V lost 1 base, J lost 0 bases, and 9 bases lay in between. The CDR3 is 16 residues long. Germline-derived CDR1 and CDR2 are KGHSH and LQKENI. This CDR3 is CASSPRRTATNEKLFF. The CDR3 coding sequence is TGTGCCAGCTCACCACGCCGGACTGCAACTAATGAAAAACTGTTTTTT.

The chain combines TRBV6-5 with TRBJ2-2, with TRBD1 matching 7 bases. The germline CDR1 and CDR2 sequences are MNHEY and SVGAGI. The CDR3 runs to 15 residues. The trim removed 5 bases at V and 6 bases at J, leaving 9 bases unmatched. The CDR3 sequence: CASSRQGLFSGELFF. The CDR3 DNA follows: TGTGCCAGCAGTCGACAGGGTTTGTTCTCCGGGGAGCTGTTTTTT.

This sequence joins TRBV19 and TRBJ2-5; D may be TRBD2 (6 bases). CDR3 length equals 13 residues. The ends were cut back, 5 bases at V and 4 bases at J, with 11 bases in the middle. Germline CDR1 reads LNHDA; CDR2 reads SQIVND (reference sequence). The chain's CDR3 is CASSGGILETQYF. In DNA form, the CDR3 reads TGTGCCAGTAGTGGAGGGATATTAGAGACCCAGTACTTC. Drawing the rest from reference TRBV19 and TRBJ2-5, the complete variable domain is DGGITQSPKYLFRKEGQNVTLSCEQNLNHDAMYWYRQDPGQGLRLIYYSQIVNDFQKGDIAEGYSVSREKKESFPLTVTSAQKNPTAFYLCASSGGILETQYFGPGTRLLVL.

The V gene is TRBV5-6, the J gene TRBJ2-5; 9 positions match TRBD1. V dropped 4 bases and J dropped 2; count of bases not matched to a gene: 9. Germline CDR1 SGHDT, CDR2 YYEEEE. CDR3 length: 16 amino acids. For the CDR3, the DNA is TGTGCCAGCAGCCAAATGACAGGGGGGGTTCAAGAGACCCAGTACTTC. Its translation is CASSQMTGGVQETQYF.

The rearrangement links TRBV5-6 to TRBJ2-1; the D gene is possibly TRBD1 (6 bases). Trimming left V 2 bases short and J 7 bases short, with 7 bases between. The CDR3 consists of 12 residues. Germline V CDR1 and CDR2: SGHDT, YYEEEE. CDR3 protein: CASSFRGNEQFF. The CDR3 bases are TGTGCCAGCAGCTTCAGGGGAAATGAGCAGTTCTTC.

The rearrangement links TRBV30 to TRBJ1-2, with D hard to call. This CDR3 comprises 11 residues. The V end was cut by 5 bases, the J end by 1 base, with 5 bases between. CDR1 is GTSNPN, CDR2 SVGIG, per germline (reference sequence). The CDR3 sequence: CAWSYNYGYTF. The CDR3, as DNA: TGTGCCTGGTCTTATAACTATGGCTACACCTTC.

The chain joins TRBV28 to TRBJ1-2, with no clear D. Per germline, CDR1 MDHEN and CDR2 SYDVKM. This CDR3 has 11 residues. V lost 5 bases and J lost 8, with 9 bases in between. The CDR3 coding sequence is TGTGCCAGCAGTGCTGTCAGGGGCTACACCTTC. Translation: CASSAVRGYTF.

This clone was recorded once. The CDR3: CAWSVRRDSHEQYF. CDR3 nucleotides: TGTGCCTGGAGTGTACGGCGGGACAGCCACGAGCAGTACTTC. The V call is TRBV30, the J call TRBJ2-7, with D tentatively TRBD1 (7 bases). Germline lookup yields CDR1 GTSNPN and CDR2 SVGIG (reference sequence). CDR3 length: 14 amino acids. Trimming removed 0 bases at V and 5 bases at J, with 14 bases between.

V usage is TRBV7-2 and J usage is TRBJ2-5; weak D call: TRBD1 (6 bases). V was pared by 1 base and J by 5 bases, with 11 bases between. This CDR3 contains 14 residues. Germline loops: CDR1 SGHTA, CDR2 FQGNSA. This CDR3 reads CASSLGGPRETQYF. The CDR3 region has the DNA TGTGCCAGCAGCTTAGGGGGGCCTCGGGAGACCCAGTACTTC.

This clone was observed a handful of times. The rearrangement uses TRBV7-2 and TRBJ1-6; TRBD1 agrees at 9 bases. The germline gives CDR1 SGHTA, CDR2 FQGNSA. The CDR3 runs to 14 residues. V shed 6 bases and J 8 bases; nucleotides not matched to a gene: 5. CDR3: CASRSDRGDSPLHF. DNA of the CDR3: TGTGCCAGCAGATCTGACAGGGGGGATTCACCCCTCCACTTT.

The CDR3 here is CASSSTNRGEQYF. CDR3 DNA: TGTGCCAGCAGCTCAACTAACAGGGGCGAGCAGTACTTC. The chain has TRBV7-3 and TRBJ2-7; 7 bases are a match to TRBD1. Trimming cost V 4 bases and J 6 bases; bases outside gene matches: 6. The CDR3 is 13 residues long. Germline V gene data show CDR1 as SGHTA and CDR2 as FQGTGA.

The chain combines TRBV5-5 with TRBJ1-5; the D is unclear. Germline loops: CDR1 SGHKS, CDR2 YYEKEE (reference sequence). With 6 bases removed from V and 5 bases from J, the gap between germline ends came to 21 bases. This CDR3 is 16 amino acids long. CDR3 loop: CASTTGSGGVDQPQHF. The CDR3 coding sequence is TGTGCCAGCACCACGGGATCAGGCGGGGTGGATCAGCCCCAGCATTTT.

The CDR3 DNA reads TGTGCCAGTAGTCCCCGGGGGACTGGGAGCTCCTACGAGCAGTACTTC. This translates into CASSPRGTGSSYEQYF. The chain is built from TRBV19 and TRBJ2-7; tentatively, D is TRBD2 (6 bases). Germline CDR1 and CDR2: LNHDA and SQIVND (reference sequence). Deletions cut 5 bases from V and 0 bases from J, with 17 bases between. The CDR3 length is 16 residues.

For this clone: A junction end diverges from the germline sequence, so it may reflect a read error. This chain connects TRBV6-1 to TRBJ1-1, with a weak D call TRBD1 (5 bases). Per germline, CDR1 MNHNS and CDR2 SASEGT. The CDR3 consists of 11 residues. The CDR3 region is CASSEGKGRTF. As DNA, the CDR3 is TGTGCCAGCAGTGAAGGAAAGGGGCGGACCTTT.